The rows below give T cell receptor beta chains drawn from one sample of a study of tumor-infiltrating lymphocytes in localized non-small cell lung cancer. Assay used: immunoSEQ multiplex PCR; TCRdb lists only in-frame clones, some missing. The sample lists 25,000 to 35,000 clones, approximately 83% occurring once. Sequences were obtained from lung tumor tissue. The receptors stem from a human donor with non-small cell lung cancer. The CDR3 runs from the conserved cysteine through the conserved F or W. A D gene is named only where the DNA matches it firmly. Some rows have no size entry. The others give once, few or many, or a class for an expanded clone.

CAISESTSVGELFF | TGTGCCATCAGTGAGTCAACTAGCGTCGGGGAGCTGTTTTTT | . | TRBV10-3 | TRBD2 | TRBJ2-2
CASSQTEGGGEQYF | TGTGCCAGCAGCCAGACGGAGGGAGGTGGCGAGCAGTACTTC | . | TRBV2 | . | TRBJ2-7
CASSVRSRRDTEAFF | TGTGCCAGCAGTGTTAGAAGTCGACGTGACACTGAAGCTTTCTTT | . | TRBV6-1 | . | TRBJ1-1
CASGLRDRDNEQYF | TGTGCTAGTGGCCTGAGGGACAGGGACAACGAGCAGTACTTC | . | TRBV12-5 | TRBD1 | TRBJ2-7
CSALGGIQYF | TGCAGTGCTCTGGGTGGGATTCAGTACTTC | few | TRBV20-1 | . | TRBJ2-4
CASSLDPPDTQYF | TGTGCCAGCAGCTTAGACCCCCCAGATACGCAGTATTTT | . | TRBV7-3 | . | TRBJ2-3
CASSPGTSGGTGSPYEQYF | TGTGCCAGCAGCCCCGGGACTAGCGGGGGGACAGGCTCCCCCTACGAGCAGTACTTC | . | TRBV7-2 | TRBD2 | TRBJ2-7
CASSLSLRGRETQYF | TGTGCCAGCAGTTTATCTCTCCGGGGGAGGGAGACCCAGTACTTC | . | TRBV27 | . | TRBJ2-5
CASSLGVANVLTF | TGTGCCAGCAGCTTAGGAGTAGCCAACGTCCTGACTTTC | . | TRBV7-8 | . | TRBJ2-6
CASSLSLVGSGELFF | TGCGCCAGCAGCTTGTCGCTCGTGGGGTCCGGGGAGCTGTTTTTT | . | TRBV5-1 | . | TRBJ2-2
CASSIGSSLNTEAFF | TGTGCCAGCAGCATCGGGTCGTCTTTGAACACTGAAGCTTTCTTT | . | TRBV5-6 | . | TRBJ1-1
CASSLLVGVYEQYF | TGTGCCAGCAGTTTACTCGTCGGGGTATACGAGCAGTACTTC | . | TRBV28 | . | TRBJ2-7
CASSFGTNQETQYF | TGCGCCAGCAGCTTCGGGACTAACCAAGAGACCCAGTACTTC | . | TRBV5-1 | TRBD2 | TRBJ2-5
CASSDSEAGGYNEQFF | TGTGCCAGCAGTGACTCCGAAGCGGGGGGCTACAATGAGCAGTTCTTC | . | TRBV6-4 | TRBD2 | TRBJ2-1
CASSEGVGNYGYTF | TGCGCCAGCAGTGAGGGTGTGGGCAACTATGGCTACACCTTC | few | TRBV4-1 | . | TRBJ1-2
CASSAPGALGTEAFF | TGTGCCAGCAGCGCCCCGGGGGCGCTGGGCACTGAAGCTTTCTTT | . | TRBV5-6 | . | TRBJ1-1
CASSSGQGRRNPYGYTF | TGCGCCAGCAGCTCGGGACAGGGGCGCAGAAATCCCTATGGCTACACCTTC | . | TRBV5-1 | TRBD1 | TRBJ1-2
CASSYVPTNEKLFF | TGTGCCAGCAGTTACGTCCCAACTAATGAAAAACTGTTTTTT | once | TRBV6-5 | . | TRBJ1-4
CAGYGGDEQFF | TGTGCCGGGTATGGGGGGGATGAGCAGTTCTTC | . | TRBV2 | TRBD2 | TRBJ2-1
CASSLDQGRQETQYF | TGTGCCAGCAGCTTGGATCAGGGGAGACAAGAGACCCAGTACTTC | . | TRBV5-6 | . | TRBJ2-5
CASSQPDGTGGNTGELFF | TGCGCCAGCAGCCAACCTGACGGGACAGGGGGGAACACCGGGGAGCTGTTTTTT | . | TRBV4-3 | TRBD1 | TRBJ2-2
CASSPIPGQGSDEQYF | TGCGCCAGCAGTCCTATCCCGGGACAGGGTAGCGACGAGCAGTACTTC | . | TRBV23-1 | TRBD1 | TRBJ2-7
CASSFSGAETQYF | TGTGCCAGCAGCTTTAGCGGGGCAGAGACCCAGTACTTC | . | TRBV11-1 | TRBD2 | TRBJ2-5
CASSLQGNQPQHF | TGTGCCAGCAGCTTACAGGGCAATCAGCCCCAGCATTTT | few | TRBV7-2 | . | TRBJ1-5
CASSGQNLYQETQYF | TGTGCCAGCAGCGGCCAGAATTTGTACCAAGAGACCCAGTACTTC | . | TRBV2 | . | TRBJ2-5
CASSIGRLFSSTDTQYF | TGTGCCAGTAGTATAGGACGTCTTTTCTCTAGCACAGATACGCAGTATTTT | . | TRBV19 | . | TRBJ2-3
CASSQDGDGLSYNEQFF | TGCGCCAGCAGCCAAGATGGGGACGGACTCTCCTACAATGAGCAGTTCTTC | . | TRBV4-1 | . | TRBJ2-1
CASSPTAGEQYF | TGTGCCAGCAGCCCGACAGCGGGCGAGCAGTACTTC | . | TRBV2 | . | TRBJ2-7
CASNQGGRAYEQYF | TGTGCCAGCAACCAAGGGGGGCGCGCGTACGAGCAGTACTTC | . | TRBV9 | . | TRBJ2-7
CASSLELPYEQYF | TGCGCCAGCAGCTTGGAGCTCCCCTACGAGCAGTACTTC | . | TRBV5-1 | . | TRBJ2-7
CASSPDRVLNEQYF | TGTGCCAGCTCACCTGACAGGGTCCTCAACGAGCAGTACTTC | . | TRBV18 | TRBD1 | TRBJ2-7